This T cell receptor (beta chain) originates from a study of T cells after yellow fever vaccination. The CDR3 runs to 17 residues. Germline CDR1 KGHSH, CDR2 LQKENI. Losses at the gene ends were 0 bases for V and 5 bases for J; bases not matched to a gene: 6. Points on this clonotype: What it binds is unknown.

Study-wide results and limits: Among primary-vaccination clones, most reappeared after the booster, at 96% for CD4 and approximately 90% for CD8.

TCRdb independently ran MiXCR on the 5' RACE reads; one entry per CDR3 protein. The sample yields roughly 340,000 distinct CDR3 sequences, 8.7% seen once. The rearrangement joins TRBV18 to TRBJ2-5; 13 bases are a match to TRBD2. The receptor comes from a man between 18 and 29 years old who received the YFV17D yellow fever vaccine. Sequenced material: PBMCs, taken on the day of the first yellow fever vaccination. The CDR3 DNA follows: TGTGCCAGCTCACCACCAGGACTAGCGGGGGCCCAGGAGACCCAGTACTTC. Translating gives CASSPPGLAGAQETQYF.